This T cell receptor beta chain is drawn from a study of shared clonotypes between healthy human individuals. Clones were read by immunoSEQ multiplex PCR, and TCRdb kept only the in-frame ones, dropping some. The data hold 1.4 million or so clones, with approximately 98.5% observed a single time. Looked up from germline, CDR1 is SGHTA and CDR2 is FQGTGA. The V and J ends lost 3 bases and 1 base respectively, with 13 bases between them. CDR3 length: 15 amino acids. The chain employs TRBV7-3 and TRBJ2-7, with D hard to call. The source material was naive CD4+ T cells sorted from blood. Stated subset: CD45RA+ positively selected. The TCR comes from a man aged 25 to 45 in good health. CDR3 sequence: CASSFQGWVSYEQYF. The CDR3 DNA reads TGTGCCAGCAGCTTCCAAGGGTGGGTATCCTACGAGCAGTACTTC.